A single T cell receptor (beta chain) is shown here with its context. This record belongs to a study of blood T cell repertoires in COVID-19. Study context: Specimens from acute and convalescent COVID-19 originated in the United States, Italy and Spain.

This table comes from immunoSEQ multiplex PCR, and its TCRdb copy is limited to in-frame clones, with some not included. The sample lists just over 150,000 clones; over 85% were seen once. The CDR3 totals 15 residues. The V gene's germline CDR1 is SGDLS and CDR2 YYNGEE. Losses at the gene ends were 3 bases for V and 7 bases for J; bases not matched to a gene: 5. The V gene is TRBV9, the J gene TRBJ1-4, with 11 bases identical to TRBD1. The sequenced material came from peripheral blood. The clonotype was recovered from a woman aged 50 to 60 with acute or convalescent COVID-19. As DNA, the CDR3 is TGTGCCAGCAGCGAGCCCGGGACAGGGGGTGAAAAACTGTTTTTT. It codes for CASSEPGTGGEKLFF.